This T cell receptor (beta chain) was captured by sequencing in a study of cytomegalovirus exposure and HLA in healthy donors. The CDR3 has 16 residues. V was clipped by 1 base and J by 3 bases; unmatched bases: 9. Germline CDR1 ENHRY, CDR2 SYGVKD. The primer mix had 60 Vbeta and 13 Jbeta primers. The table came from immunoSEQ multiplex PCR; TCRdb's copy has only in-frame clones and leaves some out. The repertoire holds 150,000 or so clones, with roughly 85% as singletons. Study-wide results and limits: Analysis was performed later, and it showed HLA-associated TCR beta chains to be more clonally expanded than equally common others.

A word on this clone: The antigen remains unidentified.

The TCR comes from a male donor in good health and CMV-seronegative. This sequence joins TRBV10-3 and TRBJ2-7; 7 bases are a match to TRBD2. Sequenced sample: PBMCs. Here the CDR3 DNA reads TGTGCCATCAGTGAGTTGAGGGCTAGCGGCAACTACGAGCAGTACTTC. It specifies CAISELRASGNYEQYF.